The sequence of this TCR beta chain was determined in a study of cytomegalovirus exposure and HLA in healthy donors. The CDR3 sequence is 15 residues long. CDR1 and CDR2 (germline): MNHEY, SVGAGI. The V and J ends lost 5 bases and 4 bases respectively, with 17 bases between them. In the case of this clone: No antigen is known for it.

The PCR ran on 60 Vbeta and 13 Jbeta primers. The repertoire was sequenced with immunoSEQ multiplex PCR; TCRdb's copy has only in-frame clones and lacks some. The table has 200,000 to 250,000 clones, around 80% seen once. Broader study findings: In a later analysis, common viral pathogens appeared linked to several of the most significant clusters. Reported findings show TCR beta sequences accurately forecast HLA-A and HLA-B alleles in most subjects.

The sequencing input was PBMCs. This TCR was recovered from a woman aged 40 to 50 in good health and CMV-seronegative. The chain recombines TRBV6-5 with TRBJ1-2, with D possibly matching TRBD1 (6 bases). CDR3 sequence (DNA): TGTGCCAGCAGTCAATCCCCCGGGACATCCTATGGCTACACCTTC. Protein sequence: CASSQSPGTSYGYTF.